One sample yielded the 30 T cell receptor beta chains listed below, sequenced in a study of T cells expressing NK-cell markers. TCRdb re-analyzed the 5' RACE reads; it lists each CDR3 protein once, without DNA. Here the sample table reports about 190,000 distinct CDR3 sequences. The specimen sequenced was blood T cells: a sorted CD56 or NKG2C T cell subset, CD4+ or CD8+ T cells, or bulk PBMC T cells (not recorded which). The source of these receptors is a man between 18 and 69 years old in good health.

This sequence joins TRBV2 and TRBJ2-5; TCRdb's D call, TRBD2, is unchecked because there is no DNA. This CDR3 has 15 amino acids. Per the germline V gene, CDR1 is SNHLY and CDR2 is FYNNEI. CDR3 sequence reads: CASSDPAGGSETQYF.

The chain links TRBV9 to TRBJ2-7; TCRdb's D gene call, TRBD2, goes unchecked for lack of DNA. Germline assignment: CDR1 SGDLS and CDR2 YYNGEE. This CDR3 region has 15 residues. This CDR3 reads CASSLSWGPGYEQYF. The variable domain in full, with the rest retrieved from reference TRBV9 and TRBJ2-7, is DSGVTQTPKHLITATGQRVTLRCSPRSGDLSVYWYQQSLDQGLQFLIQYYNGEERAKGNILERFSAQQFPDLHSELNLSSLELGDSALYFCASSLSWGPGYEQYFGPGTRLTVT.

The chain is built from TRBV7-6 and TRBJ2-7. This CDR3 region has 12 residues. Germline loops: CDR1 SGHVS, CDR2 FNYEAQ. This CDR3 reads CASSLTSAEQYF.

The gene calls are TRBV19 and TRBJ2-1; the TCRdb D gene call, TRBD1, has no DNA to confirm it. This CDR3 region has 14 residues. Germline-derived CDR1 and CDR2 are LNHDA and SQIVND (reference sequence). The CDR3 loop is CASSIAGVSNEQFF.

The chain links TRBV19 to TRBJ2-5; lacking DNA, the TRBD1 call made by TCRdb goes unchecked. The germline gives CDR1 LNHDA, CDR2 SQIVND (reference sequence). There are 16 residues in the CDR3. This CDR3 is CASSPPGQGALETQYF.

The rearrangement joins TRBV7-7 to TRBJ2-1; TCRdb's D call, TRBD1, is unchecked because there is no DNA. Germline V gene sequence: CDR1 SSHAT, CDR2 FNYEAQ (reference sequence). The CDR3 length is 20 residues. CDR3 in amino acids: CASSLAVHRGPPTSYNEQFF.

The J gene is TRBJ2-1, the V gene TRBV20-1; there is no DNA to check the TCRdb D call of TRBD1. In germline, CDR1 is DFQATT, CDR2 SNEGSKA (reference sequence). There are 16 residues in the CDR3. CDR3 sequence reads: CSARDPSAGVVNEQFF.

The chain is built from TRBV7-9 and TRBJ2-7; TCRdb proposes TRBD1, but this gene call is untestable without DNA. CDR3 length: 14 residues. Looked up from germline, CDR1 is SEHNR and CDR2 is FQNEAQ (reference sequence). The CDR3 loop reads CASSLALGVNEQYF.

The V and J genes are TRBV7-9 and TRBJ2-1; TCRdb's D gene call, TRBD1, goes unchecked for lack of DNA. The CDR3 sequence is 16 residues long. Per germline, CDR1 SEHNR and CDR2 FQNEAQ (reference sequence). CDR3 amino acids: CASSPPLGGPLNEQFF.

This rearrangement joins TRBV4-2 to TRBJ1-3. This CDR3 spans 14 amino acids. CDR1 and CDR2 from the germline V gene are LGHNA and YNFKEQ. The CDR3 region is CASSVGRGGNTIYF.

The J gene is TRBJ1-6, the V gene TRBV7-9; TCRdb gives TRBD1 as the D gene, but with no DNA this cannot be confirmed. Germline loops: CDR1 SEHNR, CDR2 FQNEAQ (reference sequence). The length of the CDR3 is 17 residues. This chain's CDR3 is CASSLTGESSYNSPLHF.

The chain couples TRBV3-1 to TRBJ2-1; without DNA, the TCRdb call of TRBD2 cannot be checked. The CDR3 length is 16 residues. Germline CDR1 LGHDT, CDR2 YNNKEL (reference sequence). Here the CDR3 reads CASSQGVQIVYNEQFF.

The genes are TRBV6-5 and TRBJ1-2; no DNA is available, so the TRBD1 call from TCRdb remains unchecked. This CDR3 has 15 residues. From germline, CDR1 is MNHEY and CDR2 SVGAGI. CDR3 loop: CASSYLGQETTLYTF.

This rearrangement joins TRBV5-6 to TRBJ2-7; TCRdb's D gene call, TRBD1, goes unchecked for lack of DNA. Germline V gene lookup returns CDR1 SGHDT and CDR2 YYEEEE. The CDR3 length is 13 residues. The CDR3 reads CASSWGTEGEQYF.

V and J are TRBV27 and TRBJ1-3; there is no DNA to check the TCRdb D call of TRBD1. CDR1 is MNHEY, CDR2 SMNVEV, per germline (reference sequence). The CDR3 is 14 residues long. This CDR3 is CASSHIGGAGTIYF.

The V gene is TRBV9, the J gene TRBJ2-1; TCRdb's assignment of TRBD2 cannot be checked, as there is no DNA. The CDR3 spans 15 residues. The V gene's germline CDR1 is SGDLS and CDR2 YYNGEE. CDR3 sequence reads: CASGVGTSGFNEQFF. The entire variable domain, with the rest obtained from reference TRBV9 and TRBJ2-1, is as follows: DSGVTQTPKHLITATGQRVTLRCSPRSGDLSVYWYQQSLDQGLQFLIQYYNGEERAKGNILERFSAQQFPDLHSELNLSSLELGDSALYFCASGVGTSGFNEQFFGPGTRLTVL.

The V call is TRBV4-2, the J call TRBJ2-7; TCRdb designates TRBD2, a call that cannot be tested without DNA. The germline V gene has CDR1 LGHNA and CDR2 YNFKEQ. The CDR3 is made up of 15 amino acids. CDR3 in amino acids: CASSQDTSGGAEQYF.

This chain connects TRBV4-2 to TRBJ1-5. The V gene's germline CDR1 is LGHNA and CDR2 YNFKEQ. There are 15 residues in the CDR3. Here the CDR3 reads CASSQGSDGPQPQHF.

V is TRBV20-1 and J is TRBJ2-1; with no DNA, the TCRdb D assignment of TRBD2 cannot be verified. Germline-derived CDR1 and CDR2 are DFQATT and SNEGSKA (reference sequence). CDR3 length: 16 residues. The CDR3 sequence: CSARNPASGEWNEQFF.

V is TRBV5-6 and J is TRBJ2-7; TCRdb selects TRBD1, and the lack of DNA leaves this call unchecked. Germline V gene data show CDR1 as SGHDT and CDR2 as YYEEEE. This CDR3 is 16 amino acids long. The CDR3 here is CASSPTQGLPIYEQYF.

The chain couples TRBV6-5 to TRBJ1-1; lacking DNA, the TRBD1 call made by TCRdb goes unchecked. The CDR3 is made up of 14 amino acids. Looked up from germline, CDR1 is MNHEY and CDR2 is SVGAGI. CDR3 protein: CASSYYQTDTEAFF.

The rearrangement uses TRBV27 and TRBJ2-7; TCRdb returns TRBD2, unconfirmable since there is no DNA. This CDR3 is 15 amino acids long. Germline CDR1 and CDR2: MNHEY and SMNVEV (reference sequence). CDR3 residues: CASSPGLAGLGEQYF.

The chain combines TRBV27 with TRBJ2-4; TCRdb proposes TRBD1, but this gene call is untestable without DNA. The CDR3 is made up of 14 amino acids. CDR1 MNHEY and CDR2 SMNVEV come from the germline V gene (reference sequence). The CDR3 region is CASSSGLAKNIQYF.

V is TRBV25-1 and J is TRBJ1-1; without DNA, the TCRdb call of TRBD1 cannot be checked. Looked up from germline, CDR1 is MGHDK and CDR2 is SYGVNS. The CDR3 extends over 14 amino acids. The CDR3 is CASSEFGGKGEAFF.

The V call is TRBV6-2 or TRBV6-3, the J call TRBJ1-1; with no DNA, the TCRdb D assignment of TRBD1 cannot be verified. CDR3 length equals 18 residues. CDR1 and CDR2 (germline): MNHEY, SVGEGT. The CDR3 region is CASSTNRVPEGMNTEAFF.

The V call is TRBV13, the J call TRBJ2-1; checking the TCRdb D call of TRBD2 is not possible without DNA. Per germline, CDR1 PRHDT and CDR2 FYEKMQ (reference sequence). The CDR3 covers 13 residues. CDR3 protein: CASSSGGSVEQFF.

V is TRBV9 and J is TRBJ1-2. This CDR3 is 15 amino acids long. The germline CDR1 and CDR2 sequences are SGDLS and YYNGEE. The CDR3 sequence: CASSVRVETNYGYTF.

This chain connects TRBV5-5 to TRBJ1-5. CDR1 is SGHKS and CDR2 is YYEKEE in the germline V gene (reference sequence). This CDR3 region has 13 residues. CDR3 residues: CASSPYGEQPQHF.

The rearrangement joins TRBV11-2 to TRBJ2-3; without DNA, the TCRdb call of TRBD1 cannot be checked. Looked up from germline, CDR1 is SGHAT and CDR2 is FQNNGV. The CDR3 has 16 amino acids. The CDR3 reads CASSLGDRVKLDTQYF.

CDR3 region: CASSYGWLGSVGELFF. The chain carries TRBV6-2 or TRBV6-3 and TRBJ2-2; TCRdb designates TRBD2, a call that cannot be tested without DNA. The germline gives CDR1 MNHEY, CDR2 SVGEGT. The CDR3 runs 16 residues.